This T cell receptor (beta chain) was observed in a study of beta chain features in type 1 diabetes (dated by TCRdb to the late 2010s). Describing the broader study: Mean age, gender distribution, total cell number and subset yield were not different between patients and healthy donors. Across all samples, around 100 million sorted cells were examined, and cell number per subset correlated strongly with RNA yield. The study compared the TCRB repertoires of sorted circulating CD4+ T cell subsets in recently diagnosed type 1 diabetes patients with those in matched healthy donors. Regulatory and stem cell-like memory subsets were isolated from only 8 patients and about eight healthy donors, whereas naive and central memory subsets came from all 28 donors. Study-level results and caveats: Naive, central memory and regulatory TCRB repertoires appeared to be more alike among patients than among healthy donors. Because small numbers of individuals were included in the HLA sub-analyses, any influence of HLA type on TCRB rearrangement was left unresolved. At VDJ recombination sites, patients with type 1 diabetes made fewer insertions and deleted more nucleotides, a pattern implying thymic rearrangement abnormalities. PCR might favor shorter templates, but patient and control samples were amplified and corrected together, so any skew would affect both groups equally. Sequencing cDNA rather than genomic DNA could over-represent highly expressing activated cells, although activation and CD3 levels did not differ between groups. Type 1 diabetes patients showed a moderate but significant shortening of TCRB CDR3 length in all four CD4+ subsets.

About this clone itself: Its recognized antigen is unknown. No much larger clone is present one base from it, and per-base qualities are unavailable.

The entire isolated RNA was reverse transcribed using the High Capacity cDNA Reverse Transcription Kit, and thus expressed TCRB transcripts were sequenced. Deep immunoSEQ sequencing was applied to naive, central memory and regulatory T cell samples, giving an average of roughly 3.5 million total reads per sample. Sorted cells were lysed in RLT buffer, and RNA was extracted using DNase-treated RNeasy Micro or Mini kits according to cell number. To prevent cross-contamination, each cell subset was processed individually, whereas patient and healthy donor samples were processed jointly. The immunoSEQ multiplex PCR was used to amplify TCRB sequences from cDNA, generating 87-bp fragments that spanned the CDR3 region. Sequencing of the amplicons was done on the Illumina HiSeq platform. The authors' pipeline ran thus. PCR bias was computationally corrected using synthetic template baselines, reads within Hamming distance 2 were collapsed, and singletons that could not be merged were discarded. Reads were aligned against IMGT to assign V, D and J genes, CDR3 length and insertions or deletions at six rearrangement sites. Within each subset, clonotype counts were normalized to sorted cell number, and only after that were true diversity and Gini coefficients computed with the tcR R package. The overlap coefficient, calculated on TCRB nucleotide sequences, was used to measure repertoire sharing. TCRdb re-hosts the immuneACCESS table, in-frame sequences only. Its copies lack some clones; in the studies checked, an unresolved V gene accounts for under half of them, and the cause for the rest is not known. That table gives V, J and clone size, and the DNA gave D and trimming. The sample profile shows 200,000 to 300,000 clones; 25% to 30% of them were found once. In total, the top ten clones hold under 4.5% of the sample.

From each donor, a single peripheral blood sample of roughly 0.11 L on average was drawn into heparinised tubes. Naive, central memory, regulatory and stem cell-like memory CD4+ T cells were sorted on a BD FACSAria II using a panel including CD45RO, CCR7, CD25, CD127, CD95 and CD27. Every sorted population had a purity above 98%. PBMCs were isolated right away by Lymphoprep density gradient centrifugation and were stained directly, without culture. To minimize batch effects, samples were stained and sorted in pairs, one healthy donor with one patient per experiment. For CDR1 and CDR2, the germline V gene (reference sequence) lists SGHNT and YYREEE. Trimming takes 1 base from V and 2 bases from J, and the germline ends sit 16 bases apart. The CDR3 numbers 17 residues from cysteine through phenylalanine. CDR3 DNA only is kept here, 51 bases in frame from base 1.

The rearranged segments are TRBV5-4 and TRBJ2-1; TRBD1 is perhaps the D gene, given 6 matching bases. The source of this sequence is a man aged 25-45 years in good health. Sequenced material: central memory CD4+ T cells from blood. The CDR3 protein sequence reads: CASSLFAGANAYNEQFF. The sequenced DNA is TGTGCCAGCAGCTTGTTTGCAGGGGCGAACGCCTACAATGAGCAGTTCTTC. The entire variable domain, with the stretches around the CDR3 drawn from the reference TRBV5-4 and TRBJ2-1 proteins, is ETGVTQSPTHLIKTRGQQVTLRCSSQSGHNTVSWYQQALGQGPQFIFQYYREEENGRGNFPPRFSGLQFPNYSSELNVNALELDDSALYLCASSLFAGANAYNEQFFGPGTRLTVL.